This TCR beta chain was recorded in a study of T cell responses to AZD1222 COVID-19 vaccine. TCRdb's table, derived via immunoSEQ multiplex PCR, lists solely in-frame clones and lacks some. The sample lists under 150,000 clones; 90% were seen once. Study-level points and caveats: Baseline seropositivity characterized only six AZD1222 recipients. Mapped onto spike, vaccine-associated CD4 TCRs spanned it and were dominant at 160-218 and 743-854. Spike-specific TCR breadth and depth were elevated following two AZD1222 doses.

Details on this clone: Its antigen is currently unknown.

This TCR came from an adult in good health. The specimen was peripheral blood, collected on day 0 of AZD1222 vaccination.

The CDR3 sequence: CASSSQGGPYEQYF. Written as DNA, the CDR3 is TGTGCCAGCAGCTCCCAAGGGGGCCCCTACGAGCAGTACTTC. The chain combines TRBV7-2 with TRBJ2-7, with 7 bases matching TRBD1. V shed 4 bases and J 2 bases; nucleotides not matched to a gene: 5. Germline V gene sequence: CDR1 SGHTA, CDR2 FQGNSA. The CDR3 loop spans 14 amino acids.